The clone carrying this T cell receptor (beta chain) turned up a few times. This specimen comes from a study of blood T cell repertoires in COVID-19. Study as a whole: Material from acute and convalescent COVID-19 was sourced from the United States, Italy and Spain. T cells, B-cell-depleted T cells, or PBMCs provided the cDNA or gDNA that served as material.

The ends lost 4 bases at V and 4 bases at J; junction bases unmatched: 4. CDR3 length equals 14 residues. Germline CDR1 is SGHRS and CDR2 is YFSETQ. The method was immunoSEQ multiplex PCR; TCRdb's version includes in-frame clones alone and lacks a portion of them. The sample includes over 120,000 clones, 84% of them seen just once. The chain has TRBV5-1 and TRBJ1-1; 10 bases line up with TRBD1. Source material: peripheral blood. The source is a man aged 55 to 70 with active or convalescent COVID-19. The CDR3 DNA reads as TGCGCCAGCAGCCGCCGGACAGGGGGCACTGAAGCTTTCTTT. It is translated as CASSRRTGGTEAFF.